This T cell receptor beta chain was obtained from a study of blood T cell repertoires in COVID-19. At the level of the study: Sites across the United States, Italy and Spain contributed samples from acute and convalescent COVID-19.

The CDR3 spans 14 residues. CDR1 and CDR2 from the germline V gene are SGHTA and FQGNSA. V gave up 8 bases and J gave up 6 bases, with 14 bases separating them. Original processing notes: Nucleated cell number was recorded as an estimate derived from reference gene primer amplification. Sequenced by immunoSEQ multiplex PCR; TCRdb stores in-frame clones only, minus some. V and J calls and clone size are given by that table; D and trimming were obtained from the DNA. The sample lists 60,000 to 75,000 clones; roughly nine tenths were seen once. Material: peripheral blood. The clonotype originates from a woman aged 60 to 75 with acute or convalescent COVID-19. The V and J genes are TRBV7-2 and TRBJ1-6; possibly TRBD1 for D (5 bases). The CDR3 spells CASVSGFINSPLHF. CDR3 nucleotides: TGTGCCAGCGTCTCAGGGTTTATTAATTCACCCCTCCACTTT.